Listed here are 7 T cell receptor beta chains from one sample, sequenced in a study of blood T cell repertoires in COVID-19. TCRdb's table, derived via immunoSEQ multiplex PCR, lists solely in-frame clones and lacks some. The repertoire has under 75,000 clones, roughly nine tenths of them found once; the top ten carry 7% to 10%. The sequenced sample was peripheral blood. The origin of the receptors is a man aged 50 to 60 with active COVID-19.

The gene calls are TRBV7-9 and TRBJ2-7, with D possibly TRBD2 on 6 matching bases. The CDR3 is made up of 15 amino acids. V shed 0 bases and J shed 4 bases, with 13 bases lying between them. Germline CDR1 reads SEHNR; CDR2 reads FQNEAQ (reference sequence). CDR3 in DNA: TGTGCCAGCAGCTTAGCGAGCGGTAGCGGATACGAGCAGTACTTC. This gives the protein CASSLASGSGYEQYF.

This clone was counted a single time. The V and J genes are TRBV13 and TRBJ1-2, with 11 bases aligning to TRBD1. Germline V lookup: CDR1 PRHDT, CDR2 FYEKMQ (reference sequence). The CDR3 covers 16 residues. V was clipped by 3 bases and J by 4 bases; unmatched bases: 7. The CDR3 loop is CASSFGSGTGGYGYTF. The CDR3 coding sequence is TGTGCCAGCAGCTTTGGGTCCGGGACAGGGGGCTATGGCTACACCTTC. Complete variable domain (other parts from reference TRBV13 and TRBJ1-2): AAGVIQSPRHLIKEKRETATLKCYPIPRHDTVYWYQQGPGQDPQFLISFYEKMQSDKGSIPDRFSAQQFSDYHSELNMSSLELGDSALYFCASSFGSGTGGYGYTFGSGTRLTVV.

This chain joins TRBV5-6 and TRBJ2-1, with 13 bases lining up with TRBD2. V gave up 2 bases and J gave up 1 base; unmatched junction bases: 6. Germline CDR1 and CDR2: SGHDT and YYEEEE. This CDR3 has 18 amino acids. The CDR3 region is CASSFELAGGLSYNEQFF. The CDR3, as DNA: TGTGCCAGCAGCTTTGAACTAGCGGGGGGGTTATCCTACAATGAGCAGTTCTTC.

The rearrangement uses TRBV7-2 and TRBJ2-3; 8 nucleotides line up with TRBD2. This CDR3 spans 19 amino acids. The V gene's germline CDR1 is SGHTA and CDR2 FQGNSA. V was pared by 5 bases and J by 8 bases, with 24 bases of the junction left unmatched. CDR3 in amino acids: CASSRRGEAGATQLGTQYF. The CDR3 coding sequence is TGTGCCAGCAGCCGCCGCGGGGAAGCGGGGGCCACCCAGCTGGGTACGCAGTATTTT.

In DNA, the CDR3 is TGTGCCAGCAGCGTAGTGGCGGGGGGCGGCACAGATACGCAGTATTTT. This encodes CASSVVAGGGTDTQYF. The V gene is TRBV9, the J gene TRBJ2-3; 8 bases map to TRBD2. Trimming took 0 bases from V and 1 from J; bases not matched to a gene: 4. The CDR3 consists of 16 residues. The germline CDR1 and CDR2 sequences are SGDLS and YYNGEE.

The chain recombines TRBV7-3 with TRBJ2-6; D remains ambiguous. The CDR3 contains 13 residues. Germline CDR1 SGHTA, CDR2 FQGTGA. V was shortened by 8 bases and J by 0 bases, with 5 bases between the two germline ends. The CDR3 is CASEDSGANVLTF. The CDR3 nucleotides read TGTGCCAGCGAGGACTCTGGGGCCAACGTCCTGACTTTC.

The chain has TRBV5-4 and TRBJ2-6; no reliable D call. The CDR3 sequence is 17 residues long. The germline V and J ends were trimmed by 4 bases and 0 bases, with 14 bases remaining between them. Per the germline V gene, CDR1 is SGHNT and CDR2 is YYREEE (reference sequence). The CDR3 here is CASSPQALHSGANVLTF. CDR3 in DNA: TGTGCCAGCAGCCCCCAGGCCCTCCACTCTGGGGCCAACGTCCTGACTTTC.